This T cell receptor beta chain was identified in a study of blood T cell repertoires in COVID-19. Across the whole study: The analysed material was cDNA or gDNA that came from T cells, B-cell-depleted T cells, or PBMCs.

Those who participated ranged in age from roughly 18 to 100 years and resided in approximately 26 US areas. Researchers sorted participants into cohorts using their self-reported clinical history. It was within 2 weeks before study entry that exposed participants met a COVID-19 case. Data came from immunoSEQ multiplex PCR; TCRdb stores just in-frame clones and leaves some out. The sample shows roughly 150,000 clones, approximately 80% of them seen only once. V dropped 0 bases and J dropped 7 bases, with 15 bases sitting between them. From germline, CDR1 is LNHNV and CDR2 YYDKDF (reference sequence). The CDR3 runs to 15 residues.

The sample taken for sequencing was PBMCs or T cells enriched from blood (not recorded which). The TCR originated in a man between 65 and 80 years old who had been exposed to COVID-19. The V and J genes are TRBV15 and TRBJ1-2; D is unclear. CDR3 sequence reads: CATSRDYGPGGGYTF. The CDR3 bases are TGTGCCACCAGCAGAGATTACGGCCCAGGTGGTGGCTACACCTTC.